This passage covers 8 T cell receptor beta chains from one sample sequenced in a study of cytomegalovirus exposure and HLA in healthy donors (dated 2017 in TCRdb). The library was prepared using the immunoSEQ multiplex PCR assay. For the multiplex PCR, a mixture combining 60 forward primers for TCR Vbeta segments and 13 reverse primers for TCR Jbeta segments was used. TCRdb's version of the immuneACCESS table is confined to in-frame rearrangements and falls short of the full clone set. An unresolved V gene accounts for under half of the shortfall where checked; the remainder is of unknown origin. This sample has about 250,000 clones in its table, and 80% to 90% of those were observed once. Clones ranked in the top ten supply 0.2% to 0.25% of the sample. What was sequenced was PBMCs. These receptors were obtained from a girl aged 2-10 years in good health and CMV-seronegative.

V and J are TRBV12-5 and TRBJ1-1, with a weak D call TRBD1 (6 bases). The CDR3 contains 16 residues. The V and J ends lost 7 bases and 4 bases respectively, with 22 bases between them. Looked up from germline, CDR1 is LGHNT and CDR2 is FRNRAP. The CDR3 DNA reads TGTGCTAGTGACATAGGGGGGGGCTTCAGGCCCACTGAAGCTTTCTTT. It codes for CASDIGGGFRPTEAFF.

V gene TRBV30 combines with J gene TRBJ2-1, with 16 bases matching TRBD2. CDR3 length: 19 amino acids. Germline CDR1 reads GTSNPN; CDR2 reads SVGIG (reference sequence). V shed 0 bases, J shed 5 bases, and the junction held 10 bases outside the gene matches. CDR3 protein: CAWSVPGTSGRVGNNEQFF. In DNA, the CDR3 is TGTGCCTGGAGTGTGCCCGGGACTAGCGGGAGGGTAGGGAACAATGAGCAGTTCTTC. The full variable domain, rest sourced from reference TRBV30 and TRBJ2-1, is SQTIHQWPATLVQPVGSPLSLECTVEGTSNPNLYWYRQAAGRGLQLLFYSVGIGQISSEVPQNLSASRPQDRQFILSSKKLLLSDSGFYLCAWSVPGTSGRVGNNEQFFGPGTRLTVL.

This chain joins TRBV6-5 and TRBJ2-2, with 7 bases matching TRBD2. Unmatched junction bases numbered 5, after V lost 2 bases and J lost 5 bases. The CDR3 is 15 amino acids. Germline loops: CDR1 MNHEY, CDR2 SVGAGI. The CDR3 DNA is TGTGCCAGCAGTTACAAAGCGGGACCTACCGGGGAGCTGTTTTTT. Protein product: CASSYKAGPTGELFF.

Turning to this clone: The same CDR3 is also encoded by other DNA sequences in this sample. This chain joins TRBV7-9 and TRBJ1-1; unclear D gene. This CDR3 is built from 15 residues. Trimming stripped 5 bases from V and 0 bases from J, with 13 bases between. CDR1 is SEHNR and CDR2 is FQNEAQ in the germline V gene (reference sequence). As DNA, the CDR3 is TGTGCCAGCAGCCCCCTTCTTGACATGAACACTGAAGCTTTCTTT. It is translated as CASSPLLDMNTEAFF.

The J gene is TRBJ1-1, the V gene TRBV5-1, with D unresolved. The CDR3 consists of 15 residues. The V end was cut by 4 bases, the J end by 1 base, with 14 bases between. Germline loops: CDR1 SGHRS, CDR2 YFSETQ. In DNA, the CDR3 is TGCGCCAGCAGCGTACTCGGCGGGAGGAACACTGAAGCTTTCTTT. It encodes CASSVLGGRNTEAFF.

The chain uses TRBV2 and TRBJ2-1; 11 nucleotides line up with TRBD2. V lost 2 bases, J lost 7 bases, and 7 bases stayed unmatched. Germline values: CDR1 SNHLY, CDR2 FYNNEI. The CDR3 consists of 16 residues. CDR3: CASSEMRASGRNEQFF. In DNA form, the CDR3 reads TGTGCCAGCAGTGAAATGAGGGCTAGCGGGAGGAATGAGCAGTTCTTC. Full variable domain (missing parts from reference TRBV2 and TRBJ2-1): EPEVTQTPSHQVTQMGQEVILRCVPISNHLYFYWYRQILGQKVEFLVSFYNNEISEKSEIFDDQFSVERPDGSNFTLKIRSTKLEDSAMYFCASSEMRASGRNEQFFGPGTRLTVL.

This clone was seen more than once but under ten times. The gene calls are TRBV7-9 and TRBJ1-4; 8 bases line up with TRBD1. Per germline, CDR1 SEHNR and CDR2 FQNEAQ (reference sequence). Trimming removed 5 bases from V and 8 bases from J; junction bases left unmatched: 10. This CDR3 has 15 amino acids. CDR3 nucleotides: TGTGCCAGCAGCCAATCCCAGGGGGCAGAAGAAAAACTGTTTTTT. It specifies CASSQSQGAEEKLFF.

This chain connects TRBV6-5 to TRBJ1-2; TRBD1 matches 7 bases. The trim removed 8 bases at V and 7 bases at J, leaving 10 bases unmatched. Germline lookup yields CDR1 MNHEY and CDR2 SVGAGI. This CDR3 is 13 amino acids long. CDR3 protein: CASRPGQSRGYTF. The CDR3 DNA follows: TGTGCCAGCCGGCCGGGACAGAGTCGTGGCTACACCTTC.